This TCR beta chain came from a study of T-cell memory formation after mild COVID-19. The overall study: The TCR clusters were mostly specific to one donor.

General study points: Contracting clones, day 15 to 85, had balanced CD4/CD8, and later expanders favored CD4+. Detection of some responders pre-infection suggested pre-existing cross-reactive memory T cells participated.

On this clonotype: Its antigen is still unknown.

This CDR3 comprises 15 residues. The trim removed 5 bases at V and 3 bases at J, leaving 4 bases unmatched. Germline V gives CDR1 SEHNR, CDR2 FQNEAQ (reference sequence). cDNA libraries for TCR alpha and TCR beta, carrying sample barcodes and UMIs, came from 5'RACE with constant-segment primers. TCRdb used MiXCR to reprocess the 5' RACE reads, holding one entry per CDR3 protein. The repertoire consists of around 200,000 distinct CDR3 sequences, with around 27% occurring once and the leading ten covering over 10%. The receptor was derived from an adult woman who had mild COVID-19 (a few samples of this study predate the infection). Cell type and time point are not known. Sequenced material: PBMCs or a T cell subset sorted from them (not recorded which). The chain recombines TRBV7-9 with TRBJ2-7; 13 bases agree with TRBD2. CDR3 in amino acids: CASSPGTSGVYEQYF. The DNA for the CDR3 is TGTGCCAGCAGCCCCGGGACTAGCGGGGTCTACGAGCAGTACTTC.